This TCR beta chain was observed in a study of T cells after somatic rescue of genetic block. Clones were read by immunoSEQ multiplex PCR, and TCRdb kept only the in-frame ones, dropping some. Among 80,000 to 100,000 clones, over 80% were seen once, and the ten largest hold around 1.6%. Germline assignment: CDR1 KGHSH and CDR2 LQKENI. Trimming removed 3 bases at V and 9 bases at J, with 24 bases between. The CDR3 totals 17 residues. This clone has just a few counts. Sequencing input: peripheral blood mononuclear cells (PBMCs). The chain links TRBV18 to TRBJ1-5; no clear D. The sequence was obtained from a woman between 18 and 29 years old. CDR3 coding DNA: TGTGCCAGCTCACCCATCGGAGGATCCGAACTAATGGTGCCCCAGCATTTT. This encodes CASSPIGGSELMVPQHF.